The sequence of this T cell receptor beta chain was determined in a study of blood T cell repertoires in COVID-19. Overall study context: Both acute and convalescent COVID-19 samples were obtained from the United States, Italy and Spain. T cells, B-cell-depleted T cells, or PBMCs supplied cDNA or gDNA.

Authors' processing steps: Amplification of reference gene primers was used by the study to estimate nucleated cell counts. Sequencing used immunoSEQ multiplex PCR; TCRdb keeps in-frame clones, though not all of them. The DNA gave D and trimming, while V, J and clone size come from that table. The sample includes hundreds of thousands of clones, roughly 90% of them seen just once. This CDR3 contains 13 residues. Deletions cut 3 bases from V and 0 bases from J, with 7 bases between. Germline V gene data show CDR1 as SGDLS and CDR2 as YYNGEE. This receptor was obtained from a man aged 35 to 55 with acute or convalescent COVID-19. The specimen was peripheral blood. This chain uses TRBV9 with TRBJ2-7; D might be TRBD1 (5 bases). The CDR3 region has the DNA TGTGCCAGCAGCGATGGACACTCCTACGAGCAGTACTTC. This translates into CASSDGHSYEQYF.